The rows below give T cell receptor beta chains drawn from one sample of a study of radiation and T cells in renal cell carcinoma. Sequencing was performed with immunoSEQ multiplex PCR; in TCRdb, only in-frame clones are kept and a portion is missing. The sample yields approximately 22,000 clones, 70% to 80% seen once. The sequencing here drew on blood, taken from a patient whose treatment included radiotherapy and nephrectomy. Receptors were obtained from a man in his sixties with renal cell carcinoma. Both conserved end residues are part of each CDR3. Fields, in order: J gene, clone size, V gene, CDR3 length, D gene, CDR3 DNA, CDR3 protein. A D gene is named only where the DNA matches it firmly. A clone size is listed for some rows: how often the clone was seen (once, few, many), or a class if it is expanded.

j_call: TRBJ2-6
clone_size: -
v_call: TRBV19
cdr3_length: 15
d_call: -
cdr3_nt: TGTGCCAGTTATCGACAGGACTCTGGGGCCAACGTCCTGACTTTC
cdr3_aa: CASYRQDSGANVLTF

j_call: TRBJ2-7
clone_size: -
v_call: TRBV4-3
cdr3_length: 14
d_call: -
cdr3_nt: TGCGCCAGCAGCCAAAGAGCTGAGTCCTACGAGCAGTACTTC
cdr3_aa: CASSQRAESYEQYF

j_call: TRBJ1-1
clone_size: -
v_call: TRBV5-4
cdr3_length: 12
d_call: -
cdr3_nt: TGTGCCAGCAGCTTTGAGAACACTGAAGCTTTCTTT
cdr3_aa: CASSFENTEAFF

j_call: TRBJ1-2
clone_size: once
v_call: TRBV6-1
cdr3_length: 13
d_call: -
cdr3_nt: TGTGCCAGCAGTCGGGGGGAGGCCTATGGCTACACCTTC
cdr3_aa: CASSRGEAYGYTF

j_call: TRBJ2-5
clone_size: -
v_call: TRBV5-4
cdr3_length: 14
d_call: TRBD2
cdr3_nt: TGTGCCAGCAGCTTGGGGCGGGAGAGAGAGACCCAGTACTTC
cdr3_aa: CASSLGRERETQYF

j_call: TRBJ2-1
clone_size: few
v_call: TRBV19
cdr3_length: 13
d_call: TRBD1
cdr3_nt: TGTGCCAGTAGCCGGGACAGTGGCAATGAGCAGTTCTTC
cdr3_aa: CASSRDSGNEQFF

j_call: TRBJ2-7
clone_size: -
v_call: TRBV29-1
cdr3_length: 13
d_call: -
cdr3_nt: TGCAGCGTTGCGGACATAAACATTTACGAGCAGTACTTC
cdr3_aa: CSVADINIYEQYF

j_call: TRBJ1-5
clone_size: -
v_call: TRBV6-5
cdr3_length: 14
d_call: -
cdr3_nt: TGTGCCAGCGGGGATCTATGGGCCAATCAGCCCCAGCATTTT
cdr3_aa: CASGDLWANQPQHF

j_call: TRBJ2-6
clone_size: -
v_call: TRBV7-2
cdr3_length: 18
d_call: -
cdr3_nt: TGTGCCAGCAGCTGGGGGGATTGGCGAGGGCCTGGGGCCAACGTCCTGACTTTC
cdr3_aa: CASSWGDWRGPGANVLTF

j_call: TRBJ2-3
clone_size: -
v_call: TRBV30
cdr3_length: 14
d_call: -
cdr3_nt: TGTGCCTGGAGGGTCGTCTATGGCACAGATACGCAGTATTTT
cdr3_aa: CAWRVVYGTDTQYF

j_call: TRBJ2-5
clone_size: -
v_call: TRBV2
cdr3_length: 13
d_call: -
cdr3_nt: TGTGCCAGCAGTGAACAGGTCCAAGAGACCCAGTACTTC
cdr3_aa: CASSEQVQETQYF

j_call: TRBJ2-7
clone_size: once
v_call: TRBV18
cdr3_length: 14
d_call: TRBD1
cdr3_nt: TGTGCCAGCTCACCAGACAGGGAGCGCTACGAGCAGTACTTC
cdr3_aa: CASSPDRERYEQYF

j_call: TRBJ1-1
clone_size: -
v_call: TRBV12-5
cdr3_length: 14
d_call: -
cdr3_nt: TGTGCTAGTGGACCGGGACCGCGGGCCACTGAAGCTTTCTTT
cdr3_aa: CASGPGPRATEAFF

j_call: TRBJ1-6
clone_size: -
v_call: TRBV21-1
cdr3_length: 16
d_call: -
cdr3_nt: TGTGCCAGCAGCAAGCGAGGGACAATTAATAATTCACCCCTCCACTTT
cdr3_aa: CASSKRGTINNSPLHF

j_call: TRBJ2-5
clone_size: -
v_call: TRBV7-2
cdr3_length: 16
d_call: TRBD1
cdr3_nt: TGTGCCAGCAGCTCAACGACAGGGCGACAGGGGGAGACCCAGTACTTC
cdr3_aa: CASSSTTGRQGETQYF

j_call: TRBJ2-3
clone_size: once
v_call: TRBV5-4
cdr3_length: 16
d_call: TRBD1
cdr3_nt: TGTGCCAGCAGCTTGGGGGGACAGGGGGCCTCAGATACGCAGTATTTT
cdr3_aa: CASSLGGQGASDTQYF

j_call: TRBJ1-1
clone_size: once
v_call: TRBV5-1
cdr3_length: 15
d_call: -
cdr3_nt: TGCGCCAGCAGCGAATCCGGGGCGATGAACACTGAAGCTTTCTTT
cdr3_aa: CASSESGAMNTEAFF

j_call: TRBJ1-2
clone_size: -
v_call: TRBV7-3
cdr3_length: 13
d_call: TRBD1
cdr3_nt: TGTGCCAGCAGCTTATGGACAGGGGAAGGCTACACCTTC
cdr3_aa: CASSLWTGEGYTF

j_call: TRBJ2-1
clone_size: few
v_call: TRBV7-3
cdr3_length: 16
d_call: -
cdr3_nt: TGTGCCAGCAGCCCCTGGGGCGGAGCCCCCTACAATGAGCAGTTCTTC
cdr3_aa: CASSPWGGAPYNEQFF

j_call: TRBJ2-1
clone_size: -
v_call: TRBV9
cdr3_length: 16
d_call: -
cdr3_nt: TGTGCCAGCAGCGTAGAGCTGAGCGGGTGGTACAATGAGCAGTTCTTC
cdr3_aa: CASSVELSGWYNEQFF

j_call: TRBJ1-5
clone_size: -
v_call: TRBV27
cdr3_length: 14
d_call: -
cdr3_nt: TGTGCCAGCGGCGGTGCAGGGGCCAATCAGCCCCAGCATTTT
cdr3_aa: CASGGAGANQPQHF

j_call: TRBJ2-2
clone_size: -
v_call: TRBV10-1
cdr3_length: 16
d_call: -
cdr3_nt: TGCGCCAGCAGTGAGTCCCGGGGGATTAACACCGGGGAGCTGTTTTTT
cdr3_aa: CASSESRGINTGELFF

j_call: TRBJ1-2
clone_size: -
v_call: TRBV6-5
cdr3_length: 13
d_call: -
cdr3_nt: TGTGCCAGCTCACCCGGGTCTGACTATGGCTACACCTTC
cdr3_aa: CASSPGSDYGYTF

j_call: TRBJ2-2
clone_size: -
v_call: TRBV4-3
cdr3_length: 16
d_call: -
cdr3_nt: TGCGCCAGCAGTGGCGGGACGGGACACCCCACCGGGGAGCTGTTTTTT
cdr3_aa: CASSGGTGHPTGELFF

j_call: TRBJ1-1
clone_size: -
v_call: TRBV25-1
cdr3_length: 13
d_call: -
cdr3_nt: TGTGCCAGCAGTGTACAGGGAACGGGAGAAGCTTTCTTT
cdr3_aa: CASSVQGTGEAFF

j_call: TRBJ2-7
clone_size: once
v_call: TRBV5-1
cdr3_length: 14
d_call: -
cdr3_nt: TGCGCCAGCAAGCCCCTCCCAGGGCCCTACGAGCAGTACTTC
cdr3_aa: CASKPLPGPYEQYF

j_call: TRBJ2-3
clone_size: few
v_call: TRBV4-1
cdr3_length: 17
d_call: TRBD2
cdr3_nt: TGCGCCAGCAGCCAAGATGATCTAGCGGGAGAAGCAGATACGCAGTATTTT
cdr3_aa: CASSQDDLAGEADTQYF

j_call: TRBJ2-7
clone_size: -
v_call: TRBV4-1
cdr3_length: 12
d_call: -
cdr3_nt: TGCGCCAGCAGCCAGCACAGCTACGAGCAGTACTTC
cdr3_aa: CASSQHSYEQYF